This T cell receptor (beta chain) was retrieved from a study of blood T cell repertoires in COVID-19. Researchers sorted participants into cohorts using their self-reported clinical history. Germline V gives CDR1 SGHRS, CDR2 YFSETQ. CDR3 length: 13 amino acids. The V end lost 7 bases, the J end lost 2 bases, and 13 bases lay between the germline ends. As originally analysed: Researchers report that nucleated cell counts were estimated from reference gene primer amplification. Generated by immunoSEQ multiplex PCR, the TCRdb table keeps only in-frame clones and is missing some. For V, J and clone size, that table is used; D and trimming come from the DNA. The sample contains about 320,000 clones, about 85% of which appear only once.

Input material: PBMCs or T cells enriched from blood (not recorded which). The sequence was collected from a woman aged 30 to 39 who had recovered from COVID-19. The rearrangement joins TRBV5-1 to TRBJ2-7, with a possible D match to TRBD2 (5 bases). CDR3 residues: CASRPGGAYEQYF. The CDR3 DNA is TGCGCCAGCCGCCCTGGAGGAGCCTACGAGCAGTACTTC.